This T cell receptor (beta chain) was recorded in a study of T cell repertoires in aging, cancer and after chemotherapy. About this clonotype itself: Its cognate antigen is unknown.

From germline, CDR1 is SEHNR and CDR2 FQNEAQ (reference sequence). V lost 7 bases to trimming and J lost 4 bases, with 17 bases between them. The CDR3 loop spans 15 amino acids. Study results and caveats: The repertoire data cannot show anything about immunological memory following chemotherapy. Loss of evenness, beyond lost richness, contributed to age-related TCR diversity decline in cancer patients. Median generation probability rose over the chemotherapy interval in each cancer cohort, suggesting rebound thymic output. Age-matched healthy donors had significantly more diverse, less clonal blood TCR repertoires than untreated cancer patients.

TRB rearrangements spanning V, D and J were amplified using mixed TRB-A/B primers. TCRdb reanalysed the multiplex PCR reads using MiXCR and keeps one entry per CDR3 protein. This sample carries almost 7,500 distinct CDR3 sequences, 40% of them seen once, and the ten largest clones take 15%. The template was genomic DNA from peripheral blood, not RNA. The sample taken for sequencing was blood. The TCR originated in a human donor in good health. The V and J genes are TRBV7-9 and TRBJ2-1; D gene uncertain. CDR3 region: CASTTETGRYNEQFF. DNA of the CDR3: TGTGCCAGCACCACGGAGACCGGGCGATACAATGAGCAGTTCTTC.